These 13 T cell receptor beta chains share one sample of origin, sequenced in a study of shared clonotypes between healthy human individuals. Assay used: immunoSEQ multiplex PCR; TCRdb lists only in-frame clones, some missing. The table includes 950,000 to 1,200,000 clones, approximately 75% detected once. The sample comprised memory CD4+ T cells from PBMCs. The subset was: CD45RA-negative fraction. These receptors were collected from a man aged 18 to 29 in good health. Some clones in this sample may be carry-over from other donors' samples.

Remarks on this clone: This may stem from a read error, because a much larger clone lies one nucleotide away. Other DNA variants within this sample encode the same CDR3. The chain combines TRBV5-4 with TRBJ2-7; no firm D call. Germline CDR1 reads SGHNT; CDR2 reads YYREEE (reference sequence). V was clipped by 2 bases and J by 0 bases, with 3 bases between them. The CDR3 spans 12 residues. The CDR3 nucleotides are TGTGCCAGCAGCTTTGACTCCTACGAGCAGTACTTC. Its translation: CASSFDSYEQYF.

This clone was recorded only once. A much larger clone lies a single base off, so this may be a read error. The V and J genes are TRBV7-9 and TRBJ2-1; D not certain. The CDR3 length is 11 residues. Germline values: CDR1 SEHNR, CDR2 FQNEAQ (reference sequence). V lost 1 base, J lost 10 bases, and 5 bases lay in between. The CDR3 nucleotides are TGTGCCAGCAGCTTAGTAGGGGAGCAGTTCTTC. Translated: CASSLVGEQFF.

The chain is built from TRBV29-1 and TRBJ2-5; 12 bases fit TRBD1. Germline V CDR1 and CDR2: SQVTM, ANQGSEA. The ends lost 6 bases at V and 5 bases at J; junction bases unmatched: 16. This CDR3 has 17 amino acids. The CDR3 nucleotides are TGCAGCGTCCGTAGTCCGGGACAGGGGGCGCCAGGGGAGACCCAGTACTTC. Its protein is CSVRSPGQGAPGETQYF.

The chain recombines TRBV30 with TRBJ1-2, with D maybe TRBD1 (5 bases). V lost 4 bases and J 0 bases, leaving 12 bases between the germline ends. CDR1 and CDR2 from the germline V gene are GTSNPN and SVGIG (reference sequence). This CDR3 has 14 residues. The CDR3 DNA sequence: TGTGCCTGGAACCGGGACGGCACTAACTATGGCTACACCTTC. It yields the protein CAWNRDGTNYGYTF.

To note about this clone: Other nucleotide sequences in the sample specify the same CDR3. The chain uses TRBV5-1 and TRBJ2-5; 7 bases match TRBD1. This CDR3 region has 14 residues. Looked up from germline, CDR1 is SGHRS and CDR2 is YFSETQ. The V segment lost 4 bases and the J segment 1 base; nucleotides outside the gene matches: 4. CDR3 nucleotides: TGCGCCAGCAGCCCCAGACAGGGCCAAGAGACCCAGTACTTC. Protein product: CASSPRQGQETQYF.

The rearrangement links TRBV19 to TRBJ2-1; D possibly corresponds to TRBD2 (6 bases). There are 16 residues in the CDR3. The V gene lost 4 bases and the J gene lost 8 bases, with 21 bases spanning the gap. Germline V lookup: CDR1 LNHDA, CDR2 SQIVND (reference sequence). The CDR3 sequence: CASSRKGLPLWDEQFF. The CDR3 DNA reads TGTGCCAGTAGTAGGAAGGGACTCCCCCTGTGGGATGAGCAGTTCTTC.

This clone was counted between two and nine times. The chain employs TRBV28 and TRBJ1-2, with D perhaps TRBD1 (5 bases). Germline CDR1 is MDHEN and CDR2 is SYDVKM. This CDR3 has 15 residues. Deletions cut 2 bases from V and 7 bases from J, with 17 bases between. The CDR3 protein is CASSLGTANARGYTF. Written as DNA, the CDR3 is TGTGCCAGCAGTTTAGGGACTGCCAACGCGCGTGGCTACACCTTC.

The chain couples TRBV10-3 to TRBJ2-7; maybe TRBD1 (8 bases). This CDR3 comprises 14 residues. Trimming removed 6 bases at V and 4 bases at J, with 16 bases between. CDR1 and CDR2 from the germline V gene are ENHRY and SYGVKD. CDR3 nucleotide sequence: TGTGCCATCAGATCGGACAGGGAGGGGTACGAGCAGTACTTC. Amino acids: CAIRSDREGYEQYF.

This chain links TRBV28 with TRBJ2-3, with 7 bases identical to TRBD2. V was pared by 10 bases and J by 3 bases, with 10 bases of the junction left unmatched. The CDR3 length is 14 residues. CDR1 and CDR2 from the germline V gene are MDHEN and SYDVKM. As DNA, the CDR3 is TGTGCCACCGTGACCGGGGGGACTACAGATACGCAGTATTTT. It translates to CATVTGGTTDTQYF.

V usage is TRBV7-8 and J usage is TRBJ2-5, with D perhaps being TRBD1 or TRBD2 (5 bases each). Trimming cost V 1 base and J 9 bases, with 6 bases left between them. Germline loops: CDR1 SGHVS, CDR2 FQNEAQ. This CDR3 comprises 11 residues. For the CDR3, the DNA is TGTGCCAGCAGCTTAGTGGGACCCCAGTACTTC. It codes for CASSLVGPQYF.

The rearrangement links TRBV7-6 to TRBJ1-2, with 8 bases identical to TRBD1. The CDR3 extends over 13 amino acids. V shed 4 bases, J shed 6 bases, and the junction held 4 bases outside the gene matches. Germline CDR1 is SGHVS and CDR2 is FNYEAQ. The DNA of the CDR3 is TGTGCCAGCAGCTACCCAGGGGGCGATGGCTACACCTTC. Protein product: CASSYPGGDGYTF.

The chain joins TRBV5-1 to TRBJ2-5, with 7 positions matching TRBD1. CDR3 length: 15 amino acids. Germline CDR1 SGHRS, CDR2 YFSETQ. Losses at the gene ends were 2 bases for V and 4 bases for J; bases not matched to a gene: 8. CDR3 DNA sequence: TGCGCCAGCAGCTTAGACGGGAACAGGGGAGAGACCCAGTACTTC. It yields the protein CASSLDGNRGETQYF.

The chain employs TRBV27 and TRBJ1-1; D might be TRBD1 (5 bases). The V gene's germline CDR1 is MNHEY and CDR2 SMNVEV (reference sequence). V dropped 0 bases and J dropped 1 base, with 12 bases sitting between them. The CDR3 loop spans 16 amino acids. For the CDR3, the DNA is TGTGCCAGCAGTTTATCGGCAGGGTGGGAGAACACTGAAGCTTTCTTT. This gives the protein CASSLSAGWENTEAFF.